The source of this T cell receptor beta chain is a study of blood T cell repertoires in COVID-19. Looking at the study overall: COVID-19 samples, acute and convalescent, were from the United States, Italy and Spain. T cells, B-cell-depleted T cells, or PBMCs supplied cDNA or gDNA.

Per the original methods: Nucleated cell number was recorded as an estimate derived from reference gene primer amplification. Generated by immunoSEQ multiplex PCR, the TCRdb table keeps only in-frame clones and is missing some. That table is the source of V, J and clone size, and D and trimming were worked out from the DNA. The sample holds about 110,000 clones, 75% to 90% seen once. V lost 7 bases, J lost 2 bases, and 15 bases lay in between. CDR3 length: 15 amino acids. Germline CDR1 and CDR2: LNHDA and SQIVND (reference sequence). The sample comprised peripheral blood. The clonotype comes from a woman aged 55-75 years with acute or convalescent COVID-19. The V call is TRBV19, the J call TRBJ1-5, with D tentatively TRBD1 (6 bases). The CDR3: CASTSTGLGNQPQHF. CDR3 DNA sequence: TGTGCCAGTACCTCGACAGGCTTGGGCAATCAGCCCCAGCATTTT.